This paragraph reports one T cell receptor (beta chain). The antigen is undetermined. This record comes from a study of cytomegalovirus exposure and HLA in healthy donors. General study points: High sensitivity and specificity were reportedly achieved when the classifier diagnosed cytomegalovirus status.

The PCR had 60 Vbeta and 13 Jbeta primers. Methods used by the authors: A follow-up analysis tallied 60 million to 85 million unique TCR beta chains, approximately 10 million shared. Some clones are missing from TCRdb's copy, which holds only in-frame ones; the method was immunoSEQ multiplex PCR. The V and J calls and clone size come from that table; D and trimming were worked out from the DNA. This sample yields 150,000 to 200,000 clones, of which about 80% are seen a single time; 4.8% belongs to the top ten. Germline CDR1 and CDR2: MNHNS and SASEGT. Trimming shortened V by 6 bases and J by 5 bases, and 6 bases separated the two germline ends. The CDR3 length is 11 residues.

Sequencing used PBMCs. V usage is TRBV6-1 and J usage is TRBJ2-3, with unresolved D. This clonotype was obtained from a young man in good health and CMV-seronegative. The CDR3 loop reads CASRSIDTQYF. The DNA for the CDR3 is TGTGCCAGCAGATCCATAGATACGCAGTATTTT.